The 26 T cell receptor beta chains given below trace back to one sample, sequenced in a study of T cell changes during pregnancy in multiple sclerosis (dated by TCRdb to about 2019). Libraries were prepared through the immunoSEQ multiplex PCR assay. Held by TCRdb, this immuneACCESS table contains in-frame sequences only and omits some clones. Under half of the omission traces to an unresolved V gene where checked; the cause of the rest is unknown. The sample table records around 100,000 clones; around 92% of these occur just once. The top ten constitute less than 2% of the sample. The material was peripheral blood, obtained after pregnancy. These receptors were collected from a female donor with multiple sclerosis, enrolled in a pregnancy study.

The chain is built from TRBV5-1 and TRBJ2-7, with 11 bases aligning to TRBD2. Germline V gives CDR1 SGHRS, CDR2 YFSETQ. The CDR3 covers 16 residues. V dropped 5 bases and J dropped 0; count of bases not matched to a gene: 7. CDR3 nucleotides: TGCGCCAGCAGGATGACTAGCGGGGCGGCCTCCTACGAGCAGTACTTC. As protein: CASRMTSGAASYEQYF.

This chain joins TRBV5-6 and TRBJ1-3; no clear D. In germline, CDR1 is SGHDT, CDR2 YYEEEE. V dropped 0 bases and J dropped 0 bases, with 4 bases sitting between them. The CDR3 is 14 amino acids. CDR3 in DNA: TGTGCCAGCAGCTTGGTCCGCTCTGGAAACACCATATATTTT. This sequence encodes CASSLVRSGNTIYF.

V usage is TRBV11-3 and J usage is TRBJ2-3, with 7 bases lining up with TRBD2. With 4 bases clipped from V and 4 bases from J, the junction kept 5 bases outside the gene matches. The CDR3 has 14 amino acids. Germline V lookup: CDR1 SGHNT, CDR2 YENEEA. CDR3: CASSSAGRADTQYF. The DNA of the CDR3 is TGTGCCAGCAGCTCAGCGGGGAGGGCAGATACGCAGTATTTT.

The chain carries TRBV5-1 and TRBJ1-2; 12 bases align to TRBD1. The germline V gene encodes CDR1 SGHRS and CDR2 YFSETQ. This CDR3 contains 15 residues. Unmatched junction bases numbered 5, after V lost 4 bases and J lost 4 bases. The CDR3 here is CASSAGTGGIYGYTF. The CDR3 DNA is TGCGCCAGCAGCGCCGGGACAGGGGGCATCTATGGCTACACCTTC.

V and J are TRBV29-1 and TRBJ1-1, with TRBD1 matching over 8 bases. The length of the CDR3 is 12 residues. Trimming at V came to 6 bases and at J to 4 bases, leaving 4 bases not matched to a gene. Germline CDR1 and CDR2: SQVTM and ANQGSEA. CDR3 DNA sequence: TGCAGCGTCACAGGGGGGCCCACTGAAGCTTTCTTT. Translated, it gives CSVTGGPTEAFF.

This chain joins TRBV6-6 and TRBJ1-6; tentatively, D is TRBD1 (5 bases). V was pared by 7 bases and J by 6 bases, with 13 bases between. CDR1 and CDR2 (germline): MNHNY, SVGAGI (reference sequence). The CDR3 sequence is 14 residues long. CDR3 nucleotides: TGTGCCAGCAAGGGCGGGGGACCTAATTCACCCCTCCACTTT. Protein product: CASKGGGPNSPLHF.

The chain has TRBV18 and TRBJ2-3; a possible D gene is TRBD1 (6 bases). Trimming took off 3 bases at V and 5 bases at J, with 12 bases between the two ends. The germline V gene has CDR1 KGHSH and CDR2 LQKENI. This CDR3 is 14 amino acids long. CDR3 coding DNA: TGTGCCAGCTCACCGGTTGGGGGCGGAGATACGCAGTATTTT. It translates to CASSPVGGGDTQYF.

The chain recombines TRBV5-1 with TRBJ2-6; D is unresolved. From germline, CDR1 is SGHRS and CDR2 YFSETQ. The V end lost 1 base, the J end lost 4 bases, and 9 bases lay between the germline ends. The CDR3 totals 15 residues. The CDR3 here is CASSLWSIGANVLTF. The CDR3 DNA is TGCGCCAGCAGCTTGTGGAGTATAGGGGCCAACGTCCTGACTTTC.

This chain joins TRBV7-8 and TRBJ2-7; D is undetermined. The V end lost 5 bases, the J end lost 6 bases, and 11 bases lay between the germline ends. This CDR3 region has 12 residues. Germline lookup yields CDR1 SGHVS and CDR2 FQNEAQ. CDR3 amino acids: CASSPDSSEQYF. CDR3 nucleotides: TGTGCCAGCAGCCCCGACTCAAGCGAGCAGTACTTC.

The genes are TRBV28 and TRBJ2-7; possibly TRBD1 for D (6 bases). CDR1 and CDR2 from the germline V gene are MDHEN and SYDVKM. This CDR3 is built from 14 residues. V dropped 3 bases and J dropped 0 bases, with 9 bases sitting between them. The CDR3: CASSFLDSSYEQYF. Written as DNA, the CDR3 is TGTGCCAGCAGTTTTCTGGACAGCTCCTACGAGCAGTACTTC.

The rearrangement joins TRBV7-8 to TRBJ2-7; 7 nucleotides align to TRBD1. This CDR3 comprises 15 residues. Germline CDR1 reads SGHVS; CDR2 reads FQNEAQ. Trimming at V came to 5 bases and at J to 0 bases, leaving 7 bases not matched to a gene. CDR3 loop: CASSLTGQASYEQYF. The CDR3 DNA is TGTGCCAGCAGCCTCACCGGACAGGCCTCCTACGAGCAGTACTTC. Drawing the rest from reference TRBV7-8 and TRBJ2-7, the complete variable domain is GAGVSQSPRYKVAKRGQDVALRCDPISGHVSLFWYQQALGQGPEFLTYFQNEAQLDKSGLPSDRFFAERPEGSVSTLKIQRTQQEDSAVYLCASSLTGQASYEQYFGPGTRLTVT.

This sequence joins TRBV19 and TRBJ1-5, with TRBD1 matching 8 bases. CDR3 length: 17 amino acids. Trimming removed 7 bases from V and 6 bases from J; junction bases left unmatched: 17. CDR1 and CDR2 from the germline V gene are LNHDA and SQIVND (reference sequence). The CDR3 DNA follows: TGTGCCAGTACCACGATGATTGGACAGGGTTGGAGTCAGCCCCAGCATTTT. This encodes CASTTMIGQGWSQPQHF.

V usage is TRBV19 and J usage is TRBJ2-4; 7 bases map to TRBD1. The CDR3 is made up of 16 amino acids. V trimming: 4 bases; J trimming: 0 bases; junction bases outside the gene matches: 6. Germline V CDR1 and CDR2: LNHDA, SQIVND (reference sequence). The CDR3 nucleotides read TGTGCCAGTAGTAGGGACAGCGTCTCAGCCAAAAACATTCAGTACTTC. Its protein product is CASSRDSVSAKNIQYF.

The chain couples TRBV9 to TRBJ2-7; 7 bases are a match to TRBD1. V was pared by 4 bases and J by 6 bases, with 7 bases of the junction left unmatched. Germline CDR1 reads SGDLS; CDR2 reads YYNGEE. The CDR3 runs 13 residues. The CDR3 here is CASSPRQGSEQYF. The CDR3 nucleotides read TGTGCCAGCAGCCCGCGACAGGGATCCGAGCAGTACTTC.

The chain is built from TRBV30 and TRBJ1-6; the D is unclear. Germline values: CDR1 GTSNPN, CDR2 SVGIG (reference sequence). The length of the CDR3 is 12 residues. Trimming stripped 3 bases from V and 7 bases from J, with 7 bases between. The CDR3 bases are TGTGCCTGGAGGGCCTTCAATTCACCCCTCCACTTT. It yields the protein CAWRAFNSPLHF. Full variable domain (missing parts from reference TRBV30 and TRBJ1-6): SQTIHQWPATLVQPVGSPLSLECTVEGTSNPNLYWYRQAAGRGLQLLFYSVGIGQISSEVPQNLSASRPQDRQFILSSKKLLLSDSGFYLCAWRAFNSPLHFGNGTRLTVT.

This chain links TRBV9 with TRBJ2-3, with TRBD2 identical over 11 bases. This CDR3 has 14 residues. The germline V gene has CDR1 SGDLS and CDR2 YYNGEE. Losses at the gene ends were 0 bases for V and 9 bases for J; bases not matched to a gene: 3. This chain's CDR3 is CASSVASGGYTQYF. In DNA form, the CDR3 reads TGTGCCAGCAGCGTAGCTAGCGGGGGGTACACGCAGTATTTT.

The gene calls are TRBV2 and TRBJ1-2, with TRBD1 matching over 7 bases. CDR1 SNHLY and CDR2 FYNNEI come from the germline V gene. The CDR3 runs 14 residues. With 6 bases clipped from V and 2 bases from J, the junction kept 6 bases outside the gene matches. The CDR3 bases are TGTGCCAGCAGCGTTGAGACAGGGAACTATGGCTACACCTTC. Translating it yields CASSVETGNYGYTF. Full variable domain (rest looked up from reference TRBV2 and TRBJ1-2): EPEVTQTPSHQVTQMGQEVILRCVPISNHLYFYWYRQILGQKVEFLVSFYNNEISEKSEIFDDQFSVERPDGSNFTLKIRSTKLEDSAMYFCASSVETGNYGYTFGSGTRLTVV.

This clone was seen a few times. This sequence joins TRBV9 and TRBJ2-2; perhaps TRBD1 as D (6 bases). Per germline, CDR1 SGDLS and CDR2 YYNGEE. The CDR3 spans 15 residues. The V end lost 3 bases, the J end lost 8 bases, and 17 bases lay between the germline ends. CDR3 protein: CASSASGPQGGELFF. CDR3 sequence (DNA): TGTGCCAGCAGCGCCTCAGGTCCCCAGGGGGGGGAGCTGTTTTTT.

The chain recombines TRBV9 with TRBJ2-1; 8 bases agree with TRBD2. With 0 bases clipped from V and 5 bases from J, the junction kept 7 bases outside the gene matches. The germline V gene encodes CDR1 SGDLS and CDR2 YYNGEE. This CDR3 is 16 amino acids long. CDR3 nucleotides: TGTGCCAGCAGCGTAGGGATTAGGGGACTAGACAATGAGCAGTTCTTC. The encoded protein is CASSVGIRGLDNEQFF.

This chain uses TRBV28 with TRBJ2-2, with 12 bases matching TRBD2. The CDR3 sequence is 21 residues long. V was clipped by 5 bases and J by 3 bases; unmatched bases: 19. In germline, CDR1 is MDHEN, CDR2 SYDVKM. Written as DNA, the CDR3 is TGTGCCAGCAGTGGAAGAGTTGGGCTAGCGGGAGGGCCGCGGTACACCGGGGAGCTGTTTTTT. Translated: CASSGRVGLAGGPRYTGELFF. Combining the CDR3 with reference TRBV28 and TRBJ2-2 gives the whole variable domain DVKVTQSSRYLVKRTGEKVFLECVQDMDHENMFWYRQDPGLGLRLIYFSYDVKMKEKGDIPEGYSVSREKKERFSLILESASTNQTSMYLCASSGRVGLAGGPRYTGELFFGEGSRLTVL.

This chain connects TRBV9 to TRBJ2-2, with TRBD2 matching over 14 bases. V was pared by 0 bases and J by 6 bases, with 10 bases of the junction left unmatched. The CDR3 runs to 19 residues. Germline CDR1 SGDLS, CDR2 YYNGEE. The CDR3 sequence: CASSVATMGLAGVSGELFF. The CDR3, as DNA: TGTGCCAGCAGCGTAGCTACCATGGGACTAGCGGGAGTGTCCGGGGAGCTGTTTTTT.

The CDR3 sequence: CASSGATGPNSPLHF. CDR3 sequence (DNA): TGTGCCAGCAGTGGCGCGACAGGGCCCAATTCACCCCTCCACTTT. The V and J genes are TRBV28 and TRBJ1-6; TRBD1 agrees at 7 bases. Germline trimming cut 5 bases from V and 7 bases from J; bases unmatched to any gene: 8. This CDR3 is 15 amino acids long. Germline CDR1 is MDHEN and CDR2 is SYDVKM.

The chain combines TRBV7-2 with TRBJ1-3; the D is unclear. From germline, CDR1 is SGHTA and CDR2 FQGNSA. V was cut by 5 bases and J by 0 bases, with 8 bases left in between. The CDR3 sequence is 14 residues long. CDR3 DNA: TGTGCCAGCAGCGCGACAAACTCTGGAAACACCATATATTTT. It codes for CASSATNSGNTIYF.

The chain carries TRBV27 and TRBJ1-1, with 7 bases that match TRBD1. This CDR3 has 14 residues. Looked up from germline, CDR1 is MNHEY and CDR2 is SMNVEV (reference sequence). J lost 4 bases, V lost 6 bases, and 8 bases had no gene match. Here the CDR3 reads CASRLSSGGTEAFF. As DNA, the CDR3 is TGTGCCAGCAGACTATCATCAGGGGGCACTGAAGCTTTCTTT.

The V gene is TRBV18, the J gene TRBJ1-1; D is unresolved. Trimming stripped 2 bases from V and 5 bases from J, with 9 bases between. Germline assignment: CDR1 KGHSH and CDR2 LQKENI. The CDR3 extends over 13 amino acids. The CDR3 nucleotides are TGTGCCAGCTCACCAGGACTAGGGACTGAAGCTTTCTTT. This codes for CASSPGLGTEAFF.

The chain couples TRBV7-2 to TRBJ1-6; the D is unclear. The germline gives CDR1 SGHTA, CDR2 FQGNSA. The CDR3 extends over 17 amino acids. With 3 bases removed from V and 4 bases from J, the gap between germline ends came to 16 bases. As DNA, the CDR3 is TGTGCCAGCAGCTTGAGTTCGGATGCGCGGTATAATTCACCCCTCCACTTT. As protein: CASSLSSDARYNSPLHF.